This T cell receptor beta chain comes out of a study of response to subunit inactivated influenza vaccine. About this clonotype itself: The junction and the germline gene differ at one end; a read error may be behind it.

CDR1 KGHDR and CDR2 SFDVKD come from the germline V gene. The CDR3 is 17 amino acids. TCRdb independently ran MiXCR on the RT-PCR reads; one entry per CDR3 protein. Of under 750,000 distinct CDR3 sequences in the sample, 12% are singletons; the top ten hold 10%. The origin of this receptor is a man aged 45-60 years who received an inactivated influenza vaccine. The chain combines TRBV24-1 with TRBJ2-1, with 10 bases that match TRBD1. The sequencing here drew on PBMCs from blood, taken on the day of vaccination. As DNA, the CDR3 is TGTACCACCAGTGACCTTCGGACAGGGGGTGAGAACAATGAGCAGTTCTTC. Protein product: CTTSDLRTGGENNEQFF.